The clone carrying this T cell receptor beta chain is a singleton in its sample. The authors' processing: From reference gene primer amplification, estimates of nucleated cell counts were derived. The table came from immunoSEQ multiplex PCR; TCRdb's copy has only in-frame clones and leaves some out. Clonal size and the V and J genes are those of that table, whereas D and trimming came from the DNA. Of more than 85,000 clones listed, more than 80% are singletons. CDR1 is GTSNPN, CDR2 SVGIG, per germline (reference sequence). The V gene lost 1 base and the J gene lost 13 bases, with 13 bases spanning the gap. The length of the CDR3 is 12 residues. The data were taken from a study of blood T cell repertoires in COVID-19. Study-wide context: There were acute and convalescent COVID-19 samples, and they came from the United States, Italy and Spain. T cells, B-cell-depleted T cells, or PBMCs supplied cDNA or gDNA.

The sequenced sample consisted of peripheral blood. This chain uses TRBV30 with TRBJ2-2; D is perhaps TRBD2 (6 bases). The receptor was isolated from a human donor in a cohort sampled during active COVID-19. Written as DNA, the CDR3 is TGTGCCTGGAGTGCAGGCCCAGCGGGGCTGTTTTTT. Its translation: CAWSAGPAGLFF.